Shown below are 31 T cell receptor beta chains from a single sample sequenced in a study of blood T cell repertoires in COVID-19. The repertoire was sequenced with immunoSEQ multiplex PCR; TCRdb's copy has only in-frame clones and lacks some. Found here are about 330,000 clones, more than 70% of them singletons; the top ten hold 5% to 7%. Sequenced sample: peripheral blood. The receptors shown here come from a young man who had recovered from COVID-19.

V is TRBV27 and J is TRBJ2-7; 7 nucleotides align to TRBD1. The CDR3 covers 15 residues. Germline CDR1 reads MNHEY; CDR2 reads SMNVEV (reference sequence). After removal of 2 bases from V and 2 bases from J, the junction contained 6 bases not matched to a gene. CDR3 protein: CASSLQGTEAYEQYF. The CDR3 DNA reads as TGTGCCAGCAGTTTACAGGGGACAGAGGCCTACGAGCAGTACTTC.

This chain uses TRBV2 with TRBJ1-4; D remains ambiguous. CDR3 size: 14 residues. V lost 3 bases and J 5 bases, leaving 10 bases between the germline ends. CDR1 and CDR2 (germline): SNHLY, FYNNEI. In nucleotides, the CDR3 is TGTGCCAGCAGTGAGCATAGGAGGAATGAAAAACTGTTTTTT. It is translated as CASSEHRRNEKLFF.

The V and J genes are TRBV24-1 and TRBJ2-1; 7 positions match TRBD2. Unmatched junction bases numbered 5, after V lost 5 bases and J lost 5 bases. Germline V gene lookup returns CDR1 KGHDR and CDR2 SFDVKD. This CDR3 contains 14 residues. CDR3 nucleotide sequence: TGTGCCACCAGTGGGCGGGAGACCCACAATGAGCAGTTCTTC. Protein sequence: CATSGRETHNEQFF.

This clone was detected once. The V call is TRBV30, the J call TRBJ1-1; weak D call: TRBD1 (5 bases). Germline CDR1 reads GTSNPN; CDR2 reads SVGIG (reference sequence). The germline V and J ends were trimmed by 1 base and 5 bases, with 14 bases remaining between them. CDR3 length: 14 amino acids. CDR3 DNA: TGTGCCTGGAGTGATCAGGGAAGTTGGACTGAAGCTTTCTTT. Residues: CAWSDQGSWTEAFF.

The chain links TRBV3-1 (or the pseudogene TRBV3-2) to TRBJ1-2; no clear D. The V end lost 4 bases, the J end lost 3 bases, and 12 bases lay between the germline ends. CDR1 and CDR2 (germline): LGHDT, YNNKEL (reference sequence). The CDR3 extends over 14 amino acids. DNA of the CDR3: TGTGCCAGCAGCCCCCTTGAACTGGACTATGGCTACACCTTC. This codes for CASSPLELDYGYTF.

This clone has only one observation. This chain joins TRBV5-6 and TRBJ2-3; D may be TRBD2 (6 bases). The CDR3 sequence is 15 residues long. V shed 0 bases and J shed 2 bases, with 10 bases lying between them. Germline V gives CDR1 SGHDT, CDR2 YYEEEE. CDR3 DNA: TGTGCCAGCAGCTTGGTCGCGGGGAACACAGATACGCAGTATTTT. It translates to CASSLVAGNTDTQYF.

Details on this clone: One junction end disagrees with the germline gene, perhaps due to a read error. V is TRBV5-1 and J is TRBJ1-2; TRBD1 aligns across 12 bases. The CDR3 is made up of 17 amino acids. Germline lookup yields CDR1 SGHRS and CDR2 YFSETQ. CDR3 sequence: CASRLVGQGASHYGYTF. The CDR3 coding sequence is TGCGCCAGCAGGTTGGTGGGACAGGGGGCTTCCCACTATGGCTACACCTTC.

The rearrangement links TRBV3-1 (or the pseudogene TRBV3-2) to TRBJ2-1; TRBD2 agrees at 8 bases. The CDR3 runs to 16 residues. V was clipped by 6 bases and J by 6 bases; unmatched bases: 13. Germline CDR1 is LGHDT and CDR2 is YNNKEL (reference sequence). CDR3: CASSPWGSGRLNEQFF. CDR3 sequence (DNA): TGTGCCAGCAGTCCGTGGGGGAGCGGGAGACTCAATGAGCAGTTCTTC.

This chain uses TRBV14 with TRBJ2-2; D possibly corresponds to TRBD2 (6 bases). The CDR3 is made up of 14 amino acids. Germline lookup yields CDR1 SGHDN and CDR2 FVKESK. Trimming removed 1 base at V and 4 bases at J, with 7 bases between. The CDR3 region has the DNA TGTGCCAGCAGCCAAGTGGAGGGCACCGGGGAGCTGTTTTTT. It is translated as CASSQVEGTGELFF. The full variable domain, in which reference TRBV14 and TRBJ2-2 provide the parts outside the CDR3, is EAGVTQFPSHSVIEKGQTVTLRCDPISGHDNLYWYRRVMGKEIKFLLHFVKESKQDESGMPNNRFLAERTGGTYSTLKVQPAELEDSGVYFCASSQVEGTGELFFGEGSRLTVL.

The chain links TRBV6-5 to TRBJ1-5; TRBD1 matches at 9 bases. Losses at the gene ends were 5 bases for V and 7 bases for J; bases not matched to a gene: 9. The CDR3 loop spans 15 amino acids. Germline-derived CDR1 and CDR2 are MNHEY and SVGAGI. CDR3 DNA: TGTGCCAGCAGTAGACCGGGACAGGGTAAACAGCCCCAGCATTTT. Protein: CASSRPGQGKQPQHF.

The rearrangement joins TRBV7-2 to TRBJ2-7; TRBD1 matches at 7 bases. The CDR3 covers 17 residues. Trimming cost V 1 base and J 2 bases; bases outside gene matches: 11. CDR1 and CDR2 from the germline V gene are SGHTA and FQGNSA. The CDR3 reads CASSLVGRWDRAYEQYF. The CDR3 bases are TGTGCCAGCAGCTTAGTGGGTAGGTGGGACAGAGCCTACGAGCAGTACTTC. The full variable domain, with the rest looked up from reference TRBV7-2 and TRBJ2-7, is GAGVSQSPSNKVTEKGKDVELRCDPISGHTALYWYRQSLGQGLEFLIYFQGNSAPDKSGLPSDRFSAERTGGSVSTLTIQRTQQEDSAVYLCASSLVGRWDRAYEQYFGPGTRLTVT.

The chain employs TRBV11-2 and TRBJ2-7, with D possibly being TRBD1 (6 bases). The V end was cut by 6 bases, the J end by 2 bases, with 17 bases between. The CDR3 is 15 amino acids. Per the germline V gene, CDR1 is SGHAT and CDR2 is FQNNGV. CDR3 coding DNA: TGTGCCAGCAGTTTTGGGACACCCGATCCCTACGAGCAGTACTTC. Translation gives CASSFGTPDPYEQYF.

This clone has a handful of counts. J is TRBJ1-1 and V is TRBV7-3; 9 bases are a match to TRBD1. The CDR3 length is 17 residues. CDR1 and CDR2 from the germline V gene are SGHTA and FQGTGA. V was pared by 5 bases and J by 0 bases, with 10 bases of the junction left unmatched. CDR3 in amino acids: CASSPTGGGSMNTEAFF. The DNA for the CDR3 is TGTGCCAGCAGCCCCACAGGGGGCGGCTCAATGAACACTGAAGCTTTCTTT.

This clone has only one observation. The chain couples TRBV7-9 to TRBJ2-7, with 7 positions matching TRBD1. Germline V CDR1 and CDR2: SEHNR, FQNEAQ (reference sequence). This CDR3 is built from 14 residues. The J segment lost 3 bases and the V segment lost 5 bases, leaving 7 bases of the junction unmatched. This CDR3 is CASSTWDRDYEQYF. The CDR3 region has the DNA TGTGCCAGCAGCACGTGGGACAGAGACTACGAGCAGTACTTC.

The chain carries TRBV25-1 and TRBJ2-4, with a tentative D call TRBD2 (6 bases). CDR1 and CDR2 (germline): MGHDK, SYGVNS. Trimming stripped 2 bases from V and 10 bases from J, with 9 bases between. This CDR3 has 12 amino acids. The CDR3: CASSEPGSIQYF. In DNA form, the CDR3 reads TGTGCCAGCAGTGAACCCGGGAGTATTCAGTACTTC.

The chain joins TRBV4-1 to TRBJ2-7; 10 positions agree with TRBD2. V shed 1 base, J shed 2 bases, and the junction held 5 bases outside the gene matches. CDR3 length: 16 amino acids. Germline loops: CDR1 MGHRA, CDR2 YSYEKL. CDR3 region: CASSQVALAGTYEQYF. CDR3 nucleotides: TGCGCCAGCAGCCAAGTCGCACTAGCGGGGACCTACGAGCAGTACTTC.

This sequence joins TRBV6-5 and TRBJ1-1; TRBD1 might be the D (5 bases). The germline gives CDR1 MNHEY, CDR2 SVGAGI. CDR3 size: 15 residues. Trimming took 0 bases from V and 2 from J, leaving 10 bases between them. This chain's CDR3 is CASSYSRQFNTEAFF. DNA of the CDR3: TGTGCCAGCAGTTACTCCCGACAGTTCAACACTGAAGCTTTCTTT.

The chain uses TRBV7-9 and TRBJ2-1; 7 nucleotides agree with TRBD1. CDR3 size: 13 residues. Per germline, CDR1 SEHNR and CDR2 FQNEAQ (reference sequence). The V segment lost 5 bases and the J segment 4 bases; nucleotides outside the gene matches: 2. The CDR3 nucleotides are TGTGCCAGCAGCCTGGGACAGTACAATGAGCAGTTCTTC. It translates to CASSLGQYNEQFF.

The chain joins TRBV10-1 to TRBJ1-5, with D unresolved. V shed 2 bases and J shed 2 bases, with 13 bases lying between them. CDR1 is WNHNN and CDR2 is SYGVQD in the germline V gene (reference sequence). The CDR3 length is 16 residues. The chain's CDR3 is CASSENPGRGNQPQHF. The CDR3 DNA reads as TGCGCCAGCAGTGAGAATCCGGGTAGAGGCAATCAGCCCCAGCATTTT.

The gene calls are TRBV5-1 and TRBJ1-1, with TRBD1 identical over 7 bases. The trim removed 2 bases at V and 4 bases at J, leaving 2 bases unmatched. Looked up from germline, CDR1 is SGHRS and CDR2 is YFSETQ. This CDR3 has 13 amino acids. The CDR3 sequence: CASSFAGGTEAFF. The CDR3 region has the DNA TGCGCCAGCAGCTTTGCAGGGGGCACTGAAGCTTTCTTT.

The CDR3 protein is CASRLGPGGGTDTQYF. CDR3 nucleotide sequence: TGTGCCAGCAGATTGGGGCCTGGCGGGGGCACAGATACGCAGTATTTT. V is TRBV7-3 and J is TRBJ2-3; tentatively, D is TRBD2 (6 bases). V lost 6 bases and J 1 base, leaving 17 bases between the germline ends. Germline CDR1 is SGHTA and CDR2 is FQGTGA. The length of the CDR3 is 16 residues.

This clone was found once. The rearrangement uses TRBV5-1 and TRBJ2-3, with a tentative D call TRBD2 (5 bases). The ends were cut back, 0 bases at V and 3 bases at J, with 8 bases in the middle. The CDR3 runs to 14 residues. The germline CDR1 and CDR2 sequences are SGHRS and YFSETQ. CDR3 protein: CASSLAGETDTQYF. Here the CDR3 DNA reads TGCGCCAGCAGCTTGGCCGGGGAAACAGATACGCAGTATTTT.

V is TRBV7-2 and J is TRBJ1-3; the D gene is possibly TRBD1 (6 bases). V lost 2 bases, J lost 7 bases, and 12 bases lay in between. The CDR3 is 14 residues long. Looked up from germline, CDR1 is SGHTA and CDR2 is FQGNSA. The CDR3 DNA reads TGTGCCAGCAGCTTAATGGGGGCAGGTAACACCATATATTTT. It specifies CASSLMGAGNTIYF.

This clone was picked up one time. V gene TRBV6-5 combines with J gene TRBJ1-2; D may be TRBD1 (5 bases). This CDR3 comprises 13 residues. V lost 7 bases and J 4 bases, leaving 13 bases between the germline ends. CDR1 and CDR2 from the germline V gene are MNHEY and SVGAGI. The DNA for the CDR3 is TGTGCCAGCATTGGGGGGGAGACCTATGGCTACACCTTC. Protein: CASIGGETYGYTF.

This chain uses TRBV25-1 with TRBJ1-1; 8 bases match TRBD1. Losses at the gene ends were 6 bases for V and 0 bases for J; bases not matched to a gene: 6. This CDR3 is 15 amino acids long. Germline V lookup: CDR1 MGHDK, CDR2 SYGVNS. CDR3 in amino acids: CASRWTGTMNTEAFF. DNA for the CDR3: TGTGCCAGCAGATGGACAGGGACCATGAACACTGAAGCTTTCTTT.

This chain links TRBV6-5 with TRBJ1-1, with D possibly being TRBD1 (5 bases). The CDR3 runs 15 residues. Trimming shortened V by 0 bases and J by 3 bases, and 11 bases separated the two germline ends. The germline V gene encodes CDR1 MNHEY and CDR2 SVGAGI. The CDR3 loop reads CASSYSRQGYTEAFF. The CDR3 DNA reads as TGTGCCAGCAGTTACTCTAGGCAGGGATACACTGAAGCTTTCTTT.

This chain connects TRBV11-3 to TRBJ1-1; maybe TRBD1 (6 bases). Trimming pared 3 bases from V and 2 bases from J, leaving 10 bases between. The CDR3 runs 14 residues. Germline V gene lookup returns CDR1 SGHNT and CDR2 YENEEA. The CDR3 sequence: CASSLGGPNTEAFF. DNA of the CDR3: TGTGCCAGCAGCTTGGGGGGGCCCAACACTGAAGCTTTCTTT.

The rearrangement uses TRBV7-9 and TRBJ1-1; D possibly corresponds to TRBD1 (6 bases). CDR1 SEHNR and CDR2 FQNEAQ come from the germline V gene (reference sequence). The CDR3 runs to 16 residues. Trimming took 4 bases from V and 0 from J, leaving 15 bases between them. The CDR3 DNA reads as TGTGCCAGCAGCTCACCAGGGGCCGTGGTGAACACTGAAGCTTTCTTT. Protein sequence: CASSSPGAVVNTEAFF.

V and J are TRBV5-6 and TRBJ2-1, with D perhaps TRBD1 (6 bases). The CDR3 consists of 12 residues. V lost 4 bases, J lost 14 bases, and 16 bases lay in between. Germline CDR1 is SGHDT and CDR2 is YYEEEE. The CDR3: CASSLEPEGEFF. The CDR3 DNA is TGTGCCAGCAGCCTGGAACCCGAGGGGGAGTTCTTC. Variable domain in full (rest from reference TRBV5-6 and TRBJ2-1): DAGVTQSPTHLIKTRGQQVTLRCSPKSGHDTVSWYQQALGQGPQFIFQYYEEEERQRGNFPDRFSGHQFPNYSSELNVNALLLGDSALYLCASSLEPEGEFFGPGTRLTVL.

This clone came up once. The rearrangement uses TRBV4-3 and TRBJ1-1; TRBD1 is a possible D gene (6 bases). Trimming left V 0 bases short and J 3 bases short, with 20 bases between. This CDR3 is built from 18 residues. Germline V gives CDR1 LGHNA, CDR2 YSLEER. Written as DNA, the CDR3 is TGCGCCAGCAGCCAAGATGCCCCCAAACCGACAGGCCACACTGAAGCTTTCTTT. Translated, it gives CASSQDAPKPTGHTEAFF.

The rearrangement uses TRBV5-6 and TRBJ1-5, with 8 nucleotides matching TRBD1. This CDR3 comprises 14 residues. The germline V gene has CDR1 SGHDT and CDR2 YYEEEE. The V segment lost 0 bases and the J segment 4 bases; nucleotides outside the gene matches: 0. CDR3 in amino acids: CASSLGTGNQPQHF. The CDR3 nucleotides read TGTGCCAGCAGCTTGGGGACAGGGAATCAGCCCCAGCATTTT.